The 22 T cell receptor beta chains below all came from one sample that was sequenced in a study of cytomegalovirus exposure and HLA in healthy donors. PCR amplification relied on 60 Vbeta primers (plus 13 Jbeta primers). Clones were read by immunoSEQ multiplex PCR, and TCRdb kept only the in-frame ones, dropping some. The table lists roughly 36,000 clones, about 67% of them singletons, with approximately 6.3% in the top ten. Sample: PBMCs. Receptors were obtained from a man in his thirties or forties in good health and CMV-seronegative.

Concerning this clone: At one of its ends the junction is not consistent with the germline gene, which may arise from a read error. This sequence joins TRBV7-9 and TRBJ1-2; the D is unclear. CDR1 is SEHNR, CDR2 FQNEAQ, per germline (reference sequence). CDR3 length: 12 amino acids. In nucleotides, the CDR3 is TGTTCCAGCAGCCCCATGGGAGATGGCTACACCTTC. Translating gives CSSSPMGDGYTF.

The CDR3: CASSYEDTNTEAFF. CDR3 nucleotides: TGTGCCAGCAGTTACGAGGACACGAACACTGAAGCTTTCTTT. The chain joins TRBV6-5 to TRBJ1-1, with D possibly matching TRBD1 (5 bases). The CDR3 has 14 residues. Germline V gene sequence: CDR1 MNHEY, CDR2 SVGAGI. The germline V and J ends were trimmed by 2 bases and 1 base, with 8 bases remaining between them.

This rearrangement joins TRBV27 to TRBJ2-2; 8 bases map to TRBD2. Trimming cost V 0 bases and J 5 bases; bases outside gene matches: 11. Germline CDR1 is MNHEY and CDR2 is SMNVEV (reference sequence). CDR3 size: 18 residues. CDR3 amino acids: CASSLSSGGQSGTGELFF. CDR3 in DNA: TGTGCCAGCAGTTTATCGAGCGGGGGCCAATCCGGGACCGGGGAGCTGTTTTTT.

The CDR3 reads CASSSSSGTGGVGELFF. CDR3 nucleotides: TGTGCCAGCAGTTCCAGCAGCGGGACAGGGGGAGTCGGGGAGCTGTTTTTT. The chain combines TRBV27 with TRBJ2-2, with 11 bases matching TRBD1. Germline assignment: CDR1 MNHEY and CDR2 SMNVEV (reference sequence). V lost 4 bases, J lost 7 bases, and 11 bases stayed unmatched. CDR3 size: 17 residues.

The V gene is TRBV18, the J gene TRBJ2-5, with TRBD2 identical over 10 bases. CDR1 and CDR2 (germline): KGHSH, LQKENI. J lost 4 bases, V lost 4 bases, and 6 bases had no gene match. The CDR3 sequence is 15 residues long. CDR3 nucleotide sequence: TGTGCCAGCTCACTGAGTCTAGCGGGAGTAGAGACCCAGTACTTC. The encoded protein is CASSLSLAGVETQYF.

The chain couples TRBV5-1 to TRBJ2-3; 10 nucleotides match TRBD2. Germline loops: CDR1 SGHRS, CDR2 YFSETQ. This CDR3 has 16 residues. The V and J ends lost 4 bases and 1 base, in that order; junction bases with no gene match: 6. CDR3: CASSTGGTSGTDTQYF. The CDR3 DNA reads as TGCGCCAGCAGCACGGGCGGGACTAGCGGCACAGATACGCAGTATTTT.

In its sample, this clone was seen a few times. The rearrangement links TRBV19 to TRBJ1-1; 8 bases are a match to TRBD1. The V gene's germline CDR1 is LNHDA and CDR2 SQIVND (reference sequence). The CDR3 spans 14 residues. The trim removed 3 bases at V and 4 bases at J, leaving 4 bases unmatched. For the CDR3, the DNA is TGTGCCAGTAGTATTCAGGGGGCAGTCACTGAAGCTTTCTTT. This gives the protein CASSIQGAVTEAFF.

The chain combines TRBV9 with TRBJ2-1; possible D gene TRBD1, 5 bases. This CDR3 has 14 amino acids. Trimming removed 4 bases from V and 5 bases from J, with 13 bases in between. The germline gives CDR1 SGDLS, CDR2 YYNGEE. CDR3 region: CASSPRDFHNEQFF. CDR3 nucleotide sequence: TGTGCCAGCAGCCCCAGGGATTTCCACAATGAGCAGTTCTTC.

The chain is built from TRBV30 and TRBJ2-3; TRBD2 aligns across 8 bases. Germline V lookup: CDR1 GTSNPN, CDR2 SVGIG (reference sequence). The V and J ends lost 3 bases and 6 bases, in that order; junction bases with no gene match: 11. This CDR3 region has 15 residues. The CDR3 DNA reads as TGTGCCTGGAGAGCAACTAGCGGCCATTCGGATACGCAGTATTTT. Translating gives CAWRATSGHSDTQYF.

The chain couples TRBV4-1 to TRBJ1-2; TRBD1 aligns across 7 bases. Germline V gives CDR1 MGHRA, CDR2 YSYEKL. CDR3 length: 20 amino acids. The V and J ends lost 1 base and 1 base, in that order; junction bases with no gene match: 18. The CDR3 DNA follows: TGCGCCAGCAGCCAAGGAATTTTTCACGGGACAGATCGAAATAACTATGGCTACACCTTC. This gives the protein CASSQGIFHGTDRNNYGYTF.

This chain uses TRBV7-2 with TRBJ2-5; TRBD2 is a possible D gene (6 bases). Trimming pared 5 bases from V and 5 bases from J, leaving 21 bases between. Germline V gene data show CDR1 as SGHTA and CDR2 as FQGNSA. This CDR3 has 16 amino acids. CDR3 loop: CASSPTGGPTGETQYF. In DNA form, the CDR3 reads TGTGCCAGCAGCCCCACCGGGGGTCCAACCGGGGAGACCCAGTACTTC.

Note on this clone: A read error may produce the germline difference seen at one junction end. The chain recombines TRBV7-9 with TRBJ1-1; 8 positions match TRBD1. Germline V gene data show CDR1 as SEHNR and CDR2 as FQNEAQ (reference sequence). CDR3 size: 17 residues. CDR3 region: CSSSFGWAGGDGTEAFF. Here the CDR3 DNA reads TGTTCCAGCAGCTTTGGGTGGGCAGGGGGCGACGGCACTGAAGCTTTCTTT. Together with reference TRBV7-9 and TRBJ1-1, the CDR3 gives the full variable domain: DTGVSQNPRHKITKRGQNVTFRCDPISEHNRLYWYRQTLGQGPEFLTYFQNEAQLEKSRLLSDRFSAERPKGSFSTLEIQRTEQGDSAMYLCSSSFGWAGGDGTEAFFGQGTRLTVV.

The CDR3 protein is CASSPLEGRFTEAFF. The CDR3 coding sequence is TGTGCCAGCAGTCCCCTGGAGGGGCGATTTACTGAAGCTTTCTTT. V and J are TRBV27 and TRBJ1-1, with D maybe TRBD1 (5 bases). This CDR3 has 15 amino acids. Germline CDR1 is MNHEY and CDR2 is SMNVEV (reference sequence). The V end lost 5 bases, the J end lost 5 bases, and 18 bases lay between the germline ends.

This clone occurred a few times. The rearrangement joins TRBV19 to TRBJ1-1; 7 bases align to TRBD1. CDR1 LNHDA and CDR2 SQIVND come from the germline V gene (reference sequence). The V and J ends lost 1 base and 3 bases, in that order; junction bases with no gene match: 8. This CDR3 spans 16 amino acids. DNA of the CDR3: TGTGCCAGTAGTATAGGGGGGACAGTTGATCACACTGAAGCTTTCTTT. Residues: CASSIGGTVDHTEAFF.

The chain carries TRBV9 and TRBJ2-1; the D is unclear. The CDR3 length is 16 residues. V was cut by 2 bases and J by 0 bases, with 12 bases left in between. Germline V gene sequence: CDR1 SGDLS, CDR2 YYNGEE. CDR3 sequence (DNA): TGTGCCAGCAGCGTGAGGCCCGGAAGCTCCTACAATGAGCAGTTCTTC. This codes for CASSVRPGSSYNEQFF.

The chain's CDR3 is CASSDNSGGAGREDTQYF. CDR3 DNA sequence: TGTGCCAGCTCAGATAATAGCGGGGGGGCCGGACGTGAAGATACGCAGTATTTT. This sequence joins TRBV18 and TRBJ2-3, with TRBD2 matching over 11 bases. With 5 bases clipped from V and 5 bases from J, the junction kept 15 bases outside the gene matches. The CDR3 totals 18 residues. Germline assignment: CDR1 KGHSH and CDR2 LQKENI.

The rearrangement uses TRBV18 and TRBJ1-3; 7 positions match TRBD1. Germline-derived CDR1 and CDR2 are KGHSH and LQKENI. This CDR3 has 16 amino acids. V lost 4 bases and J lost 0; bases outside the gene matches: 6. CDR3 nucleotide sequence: TGTGCCAGCTCACTCGGACAGGCGAGCTCTGGAAACACCATATATTTT. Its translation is CASSLGQASSGNTIYF.

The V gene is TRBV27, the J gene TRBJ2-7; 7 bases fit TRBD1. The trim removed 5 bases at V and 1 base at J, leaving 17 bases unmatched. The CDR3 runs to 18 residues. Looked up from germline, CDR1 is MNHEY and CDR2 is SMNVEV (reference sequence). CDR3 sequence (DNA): TGTGCCAGCAGTGGCACAGGGGACCCTTTTGGATGGTCCTACGAGCAGTACTTC. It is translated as CASSGTGDPFGWSYEQYF.

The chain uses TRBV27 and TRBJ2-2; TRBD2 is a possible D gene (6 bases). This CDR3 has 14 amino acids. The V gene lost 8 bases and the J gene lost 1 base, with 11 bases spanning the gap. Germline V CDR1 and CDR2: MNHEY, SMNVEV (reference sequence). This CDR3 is CASSRDWNTGELFF. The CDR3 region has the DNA TGTGCCAGCTCCCGGGACTGGAACACCGGGGAGCTGTTTTTT.

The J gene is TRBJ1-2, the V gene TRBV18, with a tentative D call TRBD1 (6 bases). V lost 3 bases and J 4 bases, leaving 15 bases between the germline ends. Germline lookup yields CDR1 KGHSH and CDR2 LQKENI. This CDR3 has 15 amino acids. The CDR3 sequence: CASSPTGQGVYGYTF. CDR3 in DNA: TGTGCCAGCTCACCCACGGGACAAGGAGTCTATGGCTACACCTTC. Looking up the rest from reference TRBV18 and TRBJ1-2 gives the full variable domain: NAGVMQNPRHLVRRRGQEARLRCSPMKGHSHVYWYRQLPEEGLKFMVYLQKENIIDESGMPKERFSAEFPKEGPSILRIQQVVRGDSAAYFCASSPTGQGVYGYTFGSGTRLTVV.

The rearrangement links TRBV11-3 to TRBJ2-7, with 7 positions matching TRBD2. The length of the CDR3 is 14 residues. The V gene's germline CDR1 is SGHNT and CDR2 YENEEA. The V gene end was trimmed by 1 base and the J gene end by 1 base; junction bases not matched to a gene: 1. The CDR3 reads CASSLAGGSYEQYF. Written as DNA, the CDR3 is TGTGCCAGCAGCTTAGCGGGGGGATCCTACGAGCAGTACTTC.

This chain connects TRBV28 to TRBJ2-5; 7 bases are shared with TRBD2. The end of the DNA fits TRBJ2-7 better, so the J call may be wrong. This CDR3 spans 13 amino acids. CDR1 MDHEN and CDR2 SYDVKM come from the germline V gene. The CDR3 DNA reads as TGTGCCAGCAGTCGGGGGGATTCCTACGAGCAGTACTTC. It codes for CASSRGDSYEQYF.